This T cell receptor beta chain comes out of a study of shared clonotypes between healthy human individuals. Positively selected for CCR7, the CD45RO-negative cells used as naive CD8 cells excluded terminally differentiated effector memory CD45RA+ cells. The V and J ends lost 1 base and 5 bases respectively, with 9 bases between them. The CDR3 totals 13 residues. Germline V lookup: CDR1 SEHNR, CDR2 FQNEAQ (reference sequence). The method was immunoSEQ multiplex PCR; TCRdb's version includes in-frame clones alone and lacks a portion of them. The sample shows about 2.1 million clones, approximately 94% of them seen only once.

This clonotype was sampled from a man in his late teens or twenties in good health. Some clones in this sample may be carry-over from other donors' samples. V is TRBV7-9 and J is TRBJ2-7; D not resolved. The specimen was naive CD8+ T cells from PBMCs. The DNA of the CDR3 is TGTGCCAGCAGCTTAGATTCAGCGAACGAGCAGTACTTC. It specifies CASSLDSANEQYF.